Listed here are 25 T cell receptor beta chains from one sample, sequenced in a study of cytomegalovirus exposure and HLA in healthy donors (dated by TCRdb to 2016 to 2017). Library construction relied on the immunoSEQ multiplex PCR assay. For the multiplex PCR, a mixture combining 60 forward primers for TCR Vbeta segments and 13 reverse primers for TCR Jbeta segments was used. The table was pulled from immuneACCESS by TCRdb, which kept in-frame rearrangements only. Such tables lose some clones; where checked, under half of the loss comes from unresolved V genes, and the rest has no known cause. The sample table on file contains about 50,000 clones. Of the sample, about 2.1% is held by the ten largest clones. Sequencing input: PBMCs. The receptor source for this set is a woman aged 18-29 years in good health and CMV-seronegative.

The rearrangement uses TRBV12-5 and TRBJ2-7, with 9 bases matching TRBD1. Trimming cost V 3 bases and J 3 bases; bases outside gene matches: 9. The CDR3 sequence is 16 residues long. Looked up from germline, CDR1 is LGHNT and CDR2 is FRNRAP. CDR3 coding DNA: TGTGCTAGTGGTTTCCCCGCCGGGACAGGGAGCTACGAGCAGTACTTC. Translating gives CASGFPAGTGSYEQYF. The full variable domain, in which reference TRBV12-5 and TRBJ2-7 provide the parts outside the CDR3, is DARVTQTPRHKVTEMGQEVTMRCQPILGHNTVFWYRQTMMQGLELLAYFRNRAPLDDSGMPKDRFSAEMPDATLATLKIQPSEPRDSAVYFCASGFPAGTGSYEQYFGPGTRLTVT.

The chain couples TRBV29-1 to TRBJ2-3; no clear D. This CDR3 comprises 11 residues. V lost 4 bases, J lost 0 bases, and 2 bases lay in between. In germline, CDR1 is SQVTM, CDR2 ANQGSEA. The CDR3 coding sequence is TGCAGCGTTGCAAGCACAGATACGCAGTATTTT. It specifies CSVASTDTQYF.

The rearrangement joins TRBV7-2 to TRBJ2-3; D remains unclear. The germline V gene encodes CDR1 SGHTA and CDR2 FQGNSA. The CDR3 contains 12 residues. V lost 5 bases and J lost 5, with 8 bases in between. The CDR3 bases are TGTGCCAGCAGCCCTAGTTTAGATACGCAGTATTTT. This gives the protein CASSPSLDTQYF.

This chain uses TRBV2 with TRBJ1-2; D not certain. The length of the CDR3 is 11 residues. Germline loops: CDR1 SNHLY, CDR2 FYNNEI. The V and J ends lost 7 bases and 8 bases respectively, with 11 bases between them. CDR3 in amino acids: CASMGGIGYTF. CDR3 in DNA: TGTGCCAGCATGGGAGGGATAGGCTACACCTTC.

This chain uses TRBV2 with TRBJ1-3; D is possibly TRBD1 (6 bases). V gave up 4 bases and J gave up 4 bases, with 8 bases separating them. Germline-derived CDR1 and CDR2 are SNHLY and FYNNEI. The CDR3 covers 13 residues. The CDR3 here is CASSGQGGNTIYF. DNA for the CDR3: TGTGCCAGCAGTGGGCAGGGGGGAAACACCATATATTTT.

The chain recombines TRBV6-6 with TRBJ1-1, with TRBD1 matching over 7 bases. Germline V gives CDR1 MNHNY, CDR2 SVGAGI (reference sequence). This CDR3 is built from 14 residues. Losses at the gene ends were 4 bases for V and 1 base for J; bases not matched to a gene: 3. The DNA for the CDR3 is TGTGCCAGCAGTTTGGGACAGCCGAACACTGAAGCTTTCTTT. Translated: CASSLGQPNTEAFF.

The gene calls are TRBV29-1 and TRBJ1-1, with D maybe TRBD1 (6 bases). From germline, CDR1 is SQVTM and CDR2 ANQGSEA. Trimming removed 2 bases at V and 4 bases at J, with 14 bases between. This CDR3 contains 14 residues. DNA for the CDR3: TGCAGCGTTGAATCGGGCAGGGGCGGCACTGAAGCTTTCTTT. Translating gives CSVESGRGGTEAFF.

V gene TRBV5-4 combines with J gene TRBJ1-2, with D possibly matching TRBD1 (6 bases). The V gene's germline CDR1 is SGHNT and CDR2 YYREEE (reference sequence). V was shortened by 2 bases and J by 6 bases, with 14 bases between the two germline ends. The CDR3 consists of 14 residues. CDR3 amino acids: CASSFRLGGNGYTF. CDR3 nucleotide sequence: TGTGCCAGCAGCTTCAGGTTAGGGGGAAATGGCTACACCTTC.

The genes are TRBV30 and TRBJ2-1, with D possibly matching TRBD2 (6 bases). CDR3 length equals 12 residues. V lost 2 bases to trimming and J lost 6 bases, with 8 bases between them. Germline CDR1 is GTSNPN and CDR2 is SVGIG (reference sequence). The CDR3 here is CAWSSSVNEQFF. The CDR3 region has the DNA TGTGCCTGGAGTTCTAGCGTCAATGAGCAGTTCTTC. Filled out from reference TRBV30 and TRBJ2-1, the complete variable domain reads SQTIHQWPATLVQPVGSPLSLECTVEGTSNPNLYWYRQAAGRGLQLLFYSVGIGQISSEVPQNLSASRPQDRQFILSSKKLLLSDSGFYLCAWSSSVNEQFFGPGTRLTVL.

The chain combines TRBV4-1 with TRBJ1-1, with D possibly being TRBD1 (6 bases). Germline CDR1 and CDR2: MGHRA and YSYEKL. This CDR3 region has 14 residues. Deletions cut 2 bases from V and 2 bases from J, with 9 bases between. CDR3 in amino acids: CASSQQGINTEAFF. The CDR3 region has the DNA TGCGCCAGCAGCCAACAGGGGATAAACACTGAAGCTTTCTTT.

The chain joins TRBV2 to TRBJ1-2, with D hard to call. CDR1 SNHLY and CDR2 FYNNEI come from the germline V gene. V was pared by 6 bases and J by 4 bases, with 9 bases between. CDR3 length: 12 residues. For the CDR3, the DNA is TGTGCCAGCAGGGTCGGCGGCTATGGCTACACCTTC. Translated, it gives CASRVGGYGYTF.

This rearrangement joins TRBV7-9 to TRBJ1-1; TRBD1 matches 8 bases. The CDR3 has 16 amino acids. With V trimmed by 5 bases and J by 6 bases, 14 bases remained unmatched. Germline CDR1 is SEHNR and CDR2 is FQNEAQ (reference sequence). CDR3 sequence: CASSPRGADRGAEAFF. For the CDR3, the DNA is TGTGCCAGCAGCCCCCGGGGTGCCGACAGGGGAGCTGAAGCTTTCTTT.

The chain links TRBV19 to TRBJ2-1, with 8 bases fitting TRBD2. The V segment lost 6 bases and the J segment 5 bases; nucleotides outside the gene matches: 9. The CDR3 consists of 15 residues. Germline assignment: CDR1 LNHDA and CDR2 SQIVND (reference sequence). CDR3 amino acids: CASRESGGPDNEQFF. Written as DNA, the CDR3 is TGTGCCAGTAGGGAGAGCGGGGGACCCGACAATGAGCAGTTCTTC.

The chain couples TRBV5-1 to TRBJ1-1, with D possibly TRBD1 on 6 matching bases. The CDR3 length is 13 residues. V was pared by 3 bases and J by 5 bases, with 11 bases between. Germline CDR1 is SGHRS and CDR2 is YFSETQ. CDR3 bases: TGCGCCAGCAGCTCAGGGGTTTCAACTGAAGCTTTCTTT. Translating it yields CASSSGVSTEAFF.

The chain recombines TRBV5-1 with TRBJ1-1, with D unresolved. CDR3 length equals 13 residues. Trimming cost V 4 bases and J 1 base, with 8 bases left between them. The germline V gene encodes CDR1 SGHRS and CDR2 YFSETQ. The DNA for the CDR3 is TGCGCCAGCAGCAGGGAGAAGAACACTGAAGCTTTCTTT. Its protein product is CASSREKNTEAFF.

V gene TRBV19 combines with J gene TRBJ2-7, with 8 nucleotides matching TRBD1. The CDR3 length is 15 residues. The trim removed 6 bases at V and 2 bases at J, leaving 9 bases unmatched. The germline V gene encodes CDR1 LNHDA and CDR2 SQIVND (reference sequence). This chain's CDR3 is CASRLGQGRAYEQYF. The CDR3 region has the DNA TGTGCCAGTAGACTTGGACAGGGAAGGGCCTACGAGCAGTACTTC.

J is TRBJ1-3 and V is TRBV5-6, with 9 positions matching TRBD1. The CDR3 contains 13 residues. V trimming: 4 bases; J trimming: 8 bases; junction bases outside the gene matches: 4. The germline gives CDR1 SGHDT, CDR2 YYEEEE. Written as DNA, the CDR3 is TGTGCCAGCAGCCGGACAGGGGAAGACACCATATATTTT. The encoded protein is CASSRTGEDTIYF.

J is TRBJ1-5 and V is TRBV9, with D uncertain. From germline, CDR1 is SGDLS and CDR2 YYNGEE. Trimming pared 4 bases from V and 6 bases from J, leaving 14 bases between. This CDR3 contains 14 residues. The CDR3 coding sequence is TGTGCCAGCAGCTTCAGTGGCGGAGTTCAGCCCCAGCATTTT. This translates into CASSFSGGVQPQHF.

The rearrangement joins TRBV29-1 to TRBJ2-3; 13 bases are shared with TRBD2. The J segment lost 12 bases and the V segment lost 7 bases, leaving 10 bases of the junction unmatched. Per germline, CDR1 SQVTM and CDR2 ANQGSEA. This CDR3 is built from 13 residues. The CDR3 protein is CSADRTSGRGQYF. CDR3 DNA: TGCAGCGCTGATAGGACTAGCGGGAGAGGCCAGTATTTT.

The gene calls are TRBV6-5 and TRBJ1-5, with 7 nucleotides matching TRBD1. The CDR3 contains 16 residues. Germline V lookup: CDR1 MNHEY, CDR2 SVGAGI. Trimming took 4 bases from V and 0 from J; bases not matched to a gene: 6. CDR3 amino acids: CASSWGQTYSNQPQHF. Written as DNA, the CDR3 is TGTGCCAGCAGTTGGGGACAGACATATAGCAATCAGCCCCAGCATTTT.

The V gene is TRBV5-1, the J gene TRBJ1-1; D ambiguous. Trimming took 4 bases from V and 1 from J, leaving 11 bases between them. The CDR3 covers 14 residues. The germline V gene has CDR1 SGHRS and CDR2 YFSETQ. The CDR3 sequence is CASSPWAGNTEAFF. CDR3 DNA: TGCGCCAGCAGCCCCTGGGCGGGGAACACTGAAGCTTTCTTT.

The chain employs TRBV4-2 and TRBJ2-1; 12 bases are shared with TRBD2. The length of the CDR3 is 16 residues. Germline values: CDR1 LGHNA, CDR2 YNFKEQ. J was trimmed by 5 bases and V by 3 bases; bases with no gene match: 5. This CDR3 is CASSHATSGSDNEQFF. CDR3 in DNA: TGTGCCAGCAGCCATGCGACTAGCGGGAGTGACAATGAGCAGTTCTTC.

The V and J genes are TRBV5-1 and TRBJ2-2; possibly TRBD2 for D (5 bases). This CDR3 is built from 16 residues. With 0 bases removed from V and 0 bases from J, the gap between germline ends came to 9 bases. The germline V gene encodes CDR1 SGHRS and CDR2 YFSETQ. The CDR3 reads CASSLVAGANTGELFF. The CDR3 coding sequence is TGCGCCAGCAGCTTGGTGGCCGGGGCGAACACCGGGGAGCTGTTTTTT.

The V gene is TRBV19, the J gene TRBJ2-1, with D perhaps TRBD2 (5 bases). CDR1 and CDR2 (germline): LNHDA, SQIVND (reference sequence). The CDR3 has 17 amino acids. V lost 3 bases and J lost 5, with 20 bases in between. The CDR3 bases are TGTGCCAGTAGTATCCTCGTGGGCCAGCGGACCAACAATGAGCAGTTCTTC. This translates into CASSILVGQRTNNEQFF.

Comment on this clone: An end of the junction does not agree with germline; a read error may underlie this. This chain uses TRBV6-1 with TRBJ2-1; D might be TRBD2 (5 bases). The CDR3 has 15 residues. CDR1 is MNHNS and CDR2 is SASEGT in the germline V gene. The CDR3 sequence: CASSEGAGSDNEQFF. The CDR3 DNA follows: TGTGCCAGCAGTGAAGGGGCGGGCTCCGACAATGAGCAGTTCTTC.